This TCR beta chain was obtained from a study of preoperative IRX-2 immunotherapy in early breast cancer. The germline gives CDR1 MNHGY, CDR2 SAAAGT. The CDR3 has 12 amino acids. V shed 5 bases and J shed 4 bases, with 9 bases lying between them. The protocol was immunoSEQ multiplex PCR, while the TCRdb copy is restricted to in-frame clones and leaves out a portion. The data hold 75,000 to 100,000 clones, with approximately 90% observed a single time. As to treatment: preoperative locoregional IRX-2 cytokine immunotherapy. This chain connects TRBV6-8 to TRBJ2-7, with D perhaps matching TRBD1 (6 bases). The material was tumor tissue, obtained after IRX-2 immunotherapy. The TCR was taken from a human donor with breast cancer. The CDR3 spells CASSRTVYEQYF. CDR3 in DNA: TGTGCCAGCAGTAGGACAGTTTACGAGCAGTACTTC.